This T cell receptor beta chain was profiled in a study of response to subunit inactivated influenza vaccine. Study results and caveats: Researchers suggested that each seasonal influenza vaccination recruits few new T cells.

One entry per CDR3 protein, called by TCRdb with MiXCR from the RT-PCR reads. In the table there are roughly 790,000 distinct CDR3 sequences, 21% of which are singletons. With regard to this clonotype: The antigen remains unidentified.

Germline lookup yields CDR1 SGHTA and CDR2 FQGTGA. The CDR3 extends over 16 amino acids. V was pared by 3 bases and J by 2 bases, with 11 bases between. Material: PBMCs from blood, obtained 5 days after vaccination. The chain is built from TRBV7-3 and TRBJ2-6; a possible D gene is TRBD2 (5 bases). The source of this sequence is a man aged 50-60 years who received an inactivated influenza vaccine. CDR3 DNA: TGTGCCAGCAGCTTTGGGTCTAGCACTGGGGCCAACGTCCTGACTTTC. It yields the protein CASSFGSSTGANVLTF.